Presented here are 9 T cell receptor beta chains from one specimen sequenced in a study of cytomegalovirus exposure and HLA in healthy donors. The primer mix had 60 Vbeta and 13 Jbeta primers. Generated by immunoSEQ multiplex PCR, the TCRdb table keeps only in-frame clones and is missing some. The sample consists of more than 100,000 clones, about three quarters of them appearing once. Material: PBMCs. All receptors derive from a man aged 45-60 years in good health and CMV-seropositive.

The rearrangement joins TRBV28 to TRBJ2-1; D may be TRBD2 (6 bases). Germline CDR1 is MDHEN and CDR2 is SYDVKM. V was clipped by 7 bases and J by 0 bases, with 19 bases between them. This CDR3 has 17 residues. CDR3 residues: CASNGIGAGSSYNEQFF. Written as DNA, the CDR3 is TGTGCCAGCAATGGGATTGGGGCGGGGAGCTCCTACAATGAGCAGTTCTTC. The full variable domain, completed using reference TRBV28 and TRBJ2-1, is DVKVTQSSRYLVKRTGEKVFLECVQDMDHENMFWYRQDPGLGLRLIYFSYDVKMKEKGDIPEGYSVSREKKERFSLILESASTNQTSMYLCASNGIGAGSSYNEQFFGPGTRLTVL.

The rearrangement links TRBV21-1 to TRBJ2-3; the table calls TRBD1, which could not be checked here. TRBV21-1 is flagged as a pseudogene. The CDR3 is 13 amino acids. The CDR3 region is CASSKGQTDTQYF. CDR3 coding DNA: TGTGCCAGCAGCAAAGGGCAGACAGATACGCAGTATTTT.

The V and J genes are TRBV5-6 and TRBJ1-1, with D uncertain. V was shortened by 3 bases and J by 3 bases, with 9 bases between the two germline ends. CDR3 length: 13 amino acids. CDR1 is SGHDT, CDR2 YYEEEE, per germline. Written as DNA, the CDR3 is TGTGCCAGCAGCTACACAGCCTACACTGAAGCTTTCTTT. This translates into CASSYTAYTEAFF. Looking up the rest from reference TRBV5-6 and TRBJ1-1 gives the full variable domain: DAGVTQSPTHLIKTRGQQVTLRCSPKSGHDTVSWYQQALGQGPQFIFQYYEEEERQRGNFPDRFSGHQFPNYSSELNVNALLLGDSALYLCASSYTAYTEAFFGQGTRLTVV.

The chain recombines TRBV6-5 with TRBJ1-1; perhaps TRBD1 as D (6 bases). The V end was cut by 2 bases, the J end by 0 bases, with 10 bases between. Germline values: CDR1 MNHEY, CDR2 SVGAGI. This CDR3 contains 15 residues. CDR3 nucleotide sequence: TGTGCCAGCAGTTACGCGGACAGACTGAACACTGAAGCTTTCTTT. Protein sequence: CASSYADRLNTEAFF.

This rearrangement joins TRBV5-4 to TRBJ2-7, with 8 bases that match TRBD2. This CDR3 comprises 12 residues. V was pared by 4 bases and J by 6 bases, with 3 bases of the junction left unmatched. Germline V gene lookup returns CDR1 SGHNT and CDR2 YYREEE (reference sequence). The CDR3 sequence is CASSPGGAEQYF. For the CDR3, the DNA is TGTGCCAGCAGCCCCGGGGGGGCCGAGCAGTACTTC.

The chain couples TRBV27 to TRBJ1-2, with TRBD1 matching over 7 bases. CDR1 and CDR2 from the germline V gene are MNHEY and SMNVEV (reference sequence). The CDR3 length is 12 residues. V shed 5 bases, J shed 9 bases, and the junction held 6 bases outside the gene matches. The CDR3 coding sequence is TGTGCCAGCAGTACAGGGGCAGGGCGCTACACCTTC. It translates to CASSTGAGRYTF.

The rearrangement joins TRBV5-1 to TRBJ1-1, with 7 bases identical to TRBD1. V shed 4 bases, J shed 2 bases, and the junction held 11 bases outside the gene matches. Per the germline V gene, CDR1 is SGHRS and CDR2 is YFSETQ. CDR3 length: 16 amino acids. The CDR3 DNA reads TGCGCCAGCAGCCCTTCGACAGGGACACTAAACACTGAAGCTTTCTTT. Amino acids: CASSPSTGTLNTEAFF.

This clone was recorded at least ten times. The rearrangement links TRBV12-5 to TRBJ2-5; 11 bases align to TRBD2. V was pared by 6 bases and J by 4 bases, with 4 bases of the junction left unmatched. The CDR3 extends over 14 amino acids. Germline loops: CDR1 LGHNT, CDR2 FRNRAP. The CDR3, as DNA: TGTGCTAGTGGCCTAGCGGGAGGCCCAGAGACCCAGTACTTC. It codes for CASGLAGGPETQYF.

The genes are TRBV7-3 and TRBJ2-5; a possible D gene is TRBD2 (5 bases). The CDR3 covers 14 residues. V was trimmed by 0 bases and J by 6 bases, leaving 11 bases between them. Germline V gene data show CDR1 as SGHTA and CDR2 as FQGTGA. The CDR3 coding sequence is TGTGCCAGCAGCTTAACGGGCCCCGGGAAGACCCAGTACTTC. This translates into CASSLTGPGKTQYF.